In its sample, the clone carrying this T cell receptor beta chain was seen many times. The antigen remains undetermined. These data are taken from a study of CD8+CD57+ T cells in acquired aplastic anemia. About the study: Mean yield of DNA from sorted CD4+ and CD8+ cells was 3 to 3.5 ug.

Looked up from germline, CDR1 is DFQATT and CDR2 is SNEGSKA (reference sequence). The CDR3 has 15 amino acids. The germline V and J ends were trimmed by 0 bases and 6 bases, with 15 bases remaining between them. It was genomic DNA that served as the template for profiling TCR beta VDJ and CDR3. TCRdb processed the reads anew with MiXCR; each CDR3 protein has one entry. The table shows around 170,000 distinct CDR3 sequences, with 40% to 55% occurring only once. The study's findings and limits: Overlap between patients and controls comprised 25 to 35 CD8+ CDR3 sequences.

The chain links TRBV20-1 to TRBJ1-3; unclear D gene. Sequenced: sorted CD4+, CD8+, or CD8+CD57+ T cells (not recorded which) from PBMCs. This TCR derives from a human donor in good health. The CDR3 sequence: CSARDPGNEINTIYF. As DNA, the CDR3 is TGCAGTGCTAGAGATCCTGGGAACGAGATAAACACCATATATTTT.